The 22 T cell receptor beta chains reported below all come from one sample, sequenced in a study of T cell repertoires in cytomegalovirus infection. TCRdb independently ran MiXCR on the reads; one entry per CDR3 protein. The sample lists about 570,000 distinct CDR3 sequences; about 39% were seen once. Antigens of these TCRs are unknown. Material: cultured PBMCs, obtained from culture after CMV antigen stimulation. These receptors were obtained from a human donor in good health (CMV status not recorded). Some clones in this sample may be carry-over from other donors' samples.

This clonotype was counted between two and nine times. The chain links TRBV7-2 to TRBJ1-1, with TRBD1 matching 9 bases. V gave up 1 base and J gave up 4 bases; unmatched junction bases: 4. The length of the CDR3 is 15 residues. Germline V gives CDR1 SGHTA, CDR2 FQGNSA. The CDR3 DNA sequence: TGTGCCAGCAGCTTAGGGCGACAGGGGGGCACTGAAGCTTTCTTT. Translation gives CASSLGRQGGTEAFF.

This clonotype was counted a few times. The J gene is TRBJ1-6, the V gene TRBV6-1; D is possibly TRBD1 (5 bases). This CDR3 spans 15 amino acids. Germline V gives CDR1 MNHNS, CDR2 SASEGT. Trimming took 4 bases from V and 2 from J, leaving 9 bases between them. DNA for the CDR3: TGTGCCAGCAGTGCGCAGGGTACCTATAATTCACCCCTCCACTTT. Its protein product is CASSAQGTYNSPLHF.

The chain recombines TRBV5-4 with TRBJ1-3, with 7 positions matching TRBD1. This CDR3 region has 15 residues. CDR1 and CDR2 (germline): SGHNT, YYREEE (reference sequence). V shed 4 bases, J shed 7 bases, and the junction held 11 bases outside the gene matches. The CDR3 nucleotides read TGTGCCAGCAGCGACAGGGACGGCGCCTGGAACACCATATATTTT. Translating it yields CASSDRDGAWNTIYF.

The chain links TRBV20-1 to TRBJ1-5; no definite D call. From germline, CDR1 is DFQATT and CDR2 SNEGSKA (reference sequence). The germline V and J ends were trimmed by 2 bases and 7 bases, with 12 bases remaining between them. The CDR3 covers 13 residues. The CDR3 spells CSARPGETQPQHF. CDR3 sequence (DNA): TGCAGTGCTAGACCGGGAGAAACACAGCCCCAGCATTTT.

The V and J genes are TRBV12-3 or TRBV12-4 and TRBJ2-6; TRBD1 aligns across 9 bases. The CDR3 length is 18 residues. Germline trimming cut 7 bases from V and 0 bases from J; bases unmatched to any gene: 10. CDR3 residues: CASIHRGLLSSGANVLTF. Written as DNA, the CDR3 is TGTGCCAGCATCCACAGGGGGCTCCTATCCTCTGGGGCCAACGTCCTGACTTTC.

The rearrangement links TRBV7-2 to TRBJ2-1; 11 positions agree with TRBD2. The junction had 22 bases not matched to a gene; V was cut back by 5 bases and J by 4 bases. This CDR3 region has 21 residues. Germline V lookup: CDR1 SGHTA, CDR2 FQGNSA. The CDR3 region has the DNA TGTGCCAGCAGCAACCCCGGGGGTAGCGGGAGGGCTGGAGGTCTGTACAATGAGCAGTTCTTC. It translates to CASSNPGGSGRAGGLYNEQFF. The full variable domain, with the rest looked up from reference TRBV7-2 and TRBJ2-1, is GAGVSQSPSNKVTEKGKDVELRCDPISGHTALYWYRQSLGQGLEFLIYFQGNSAPDKSGLPSDRFSAERTGGSVSTLTIQRTQQEDSAVYLCASSNPGGSGRAGGLYNEQFFGPGTRLTVL.

This clonotype turned up a few times. This chain uses TRBV7-2 with TRBJ2-7, with 8 bases aligning to TRBD2. Germline-derived CDR1 and CDR2 are SGHTA and FQGNSA. The CDR3 loop spans 15 amino acids. V trimming: 3 bases; J trimming: 6 bases; junction bases outside the gene matches: 10. The CDR3 loop reads CASSFVKGSGSEQYF. The CDR3 nucleotides are TGTGCCAGCAGCTTCGTGAAGGGGAGCGGGAGCGAGCAGTACTTC.

This clonotype was recorded a few times. This chain joins TRBV12-3 or TRBV12-4 and TRBJ2-3; TRBD2 agrees at 11 bases. V trimming: 5 bases; J trimming: 3 bases; junction bases outside the gene matches: 10. This CDR3 contains 17 residues. The CDR3: CASSIIKRLAGTDTQYF. The CDR3 DNA sequence: TGTGCCAGCAGTATAATAAAGAGACTAGCGGGAACAGATACGCAGTATTTT.

This clonotype has more than one count but fewer than ten. This chain links TRBV7-6 with TRBJ2-7; D possibly corresponds to TRBD1 (5 bases). The CDR3 is 14 residues long. The V end lost 5 bases, the J end lost 4 bases, and 15 bases lay between the germline ends. Germline V gene lookup returns CDR1 SGHVS and CDR2 FNYEAQ. CDR3 sequence: CASSPQGSLYEQYF. As DNA, the CDR3 is TGTGCCAGCAGCCCCCAGGGTAGCTTGTACGAGCAGTACTTC.

The V call is TRBV10-3, the J call TRBJ2-7; possibly TRBD2 for D (5 bases). The CDR3 totals 16 residues. V gave up 0 bases and J gave up 5 bases, with 17 bases separating them. CDR1 and CDR2 (germline): ENHRY, SYGVKD. The CDR3 DNA follows: TGTGCCATCAGTGAGTCCCCGATGACTACTGCGAACGAGCAGTACTTC. It translates to CAISESPMTTANEQYF.

This rearrangement joins TRBV2 to TRBJ2-5, with 7 bases fitting TRBD2. Germline trimming cut 6 bases from V and 0 bases from J; bases unmatched to any gene: 7. The CDR3 is 15 residues long. Looked up from germline, CDR1 is SNHLY and CDR2 is FYNNEI. CDR3 sequence reads: CASSPSGDYQETQYF. CDR3 DNA: TGTGCCAGCAGCCCGAGCGGGGACTACCAAGAGACCCAGTACTTC.

CDR3 region: CSARDRTGGFHQPQHF. In DNA, the CDR3 is TGCAGTGCTAGAGATAGGACAGGCGGTTTTCATCAGCCCCAGCATTTT. The rearrangement joins TRBV20-1 to TRBJ1-5, with 7 bases identical to TRBD1. CDR1 is DFQATT and CDR2 is SNEGSKA in the germline V gene (reference sequence). The CDR3 contains 16 residues. V was clipped by 0 bases and J by 5 bases; unmatched bases: 10.

The chain couples TRBV2 to TRBJ1-1, with TRBD1 matching 7 bases. CDR1 SNHLY and CDR2 FYNNEI come from the germline V gene. V trimming: 4 bases; J trimming: 0 bases; junction bases outside the gene matches: 5. This CDR3 is built from 15 residues. In nucleotides, the CDR3 is TGTGCCAGCAGTGTGGAGGGACAGATGAACACTGAAGCTTTCTTT. Amino acid sequence: CASSVEGQMNTEAFF. The complete variable domain, with remaining parts taken from reference TRBV2 and TRBJ1-1, reads EPEVTQTPSHQVTQMGQEVILRCVPISNHLYFYWYRQILGQKVEFLVSFYNNEISEKSEIFDDQFSVERPDGSNFTLKIRSTKLEDSAMYFCASSVEGQMNTEAFFGQGTRLTVV.

This sequence joins TRBV6-6 and TRBJ2-7; 8 bases are shared with TRBD2. Germline CDR1 is MNHNY and CDR2 is SVGAGI (reference sequence). V shed 5 bases, J shed 4 bases, and the junction held 7 bases outside the gene matches. This CDR3 region has 14 residues. In DNA form, the CDR3 reads TGTGCCAGCAGTCCGGGACTAGGATTGTACGAGCAGTACTTC. Translated: CASSPGLGLYEQYF.

The chain carries TRBV11-2 and TRBJ2-1, with D maybe TRBD2 (7 bases). Trimming took off 4 bases at V and 4 bases at J, with 14 bases between the two ends. Germline CDR1 is SGHAT and CDR2 is FQNNGV. This CDR3 is built from 15 residues. This CDR3 reads CASSSGGGRYNEQFF. The CDR3 DNA is TGTGCCAGCAGCTCGGGCGGGGGCCGGTACAATGAGCAGTTCTTC. Full variable domain (outside the CDR3, taken from reference TRBV11-2 and TRBJ2-1): EAGVAQSPRYKIIEKRQSVAFWCNPISGHATLYWYQQILGQGPKLLIQFQNNGVVDDSQLPKDRFSAERLKGVDSTLKIQPAKLEDSAVYLCASSSGGGRYNEQFFGPGTRLTVL.

Only a few counts were recorded for this clonotype. The chain's CDR3 is CASSSLDSLNTEAFF. For the CDR3, the DNA is TGTGCCAGCAGTTCTCTCGACAGCCTGAACACTGAAGCTTTCTTT. The rearrangement joins TRBV6-6 to TRBJ1-1, with D tentatively TRBD1 (5 bases). The CDR3 is 15 residues long. In germline, CDR1 is MNHNY, CDR2 SVGAGI (reference sequence). Trimming pared 4 bases from V and 0 bases from J, leaving 12 bases between.

The rearrangement uses TRBV30 and TRBJ2-2; D gene unclear. V was shortened by 3 bases and J by 4 bases, with 12 bases between the two germline ends. The CDR3 sequence is 14 residues long. Per germline, CDR1 GTSNPN and CDR2 SVGIG (reference sequence). CDR3 loop: CAWRGDFTTGELFF. In DNA form, the CDR3 reads TGTGCCTGGAGGGGCGACTTCACCACCGGGGAGCTGTTTTTT.

This clonotype turned up a few times. The rearrangement links TRBV6-1 to TRBJ2-2, with 7 nucleotides matching TRBD2. The CDR3 has 15 amino acids. The junction had 5 bases not matched to a gene; V was cut back by 5 bases and J by 2 bases. Germline loops: CDR1 MNHNS, CDR2 SASEGT. CDR3 in DNA: TGTGCCAGCAGTTACCGGGACTATAACACCGGGGAGCTGTTTTTT. Translated, it gives CASSYRDYNTGELFF.

The chain links TRBV7-2 to TRBJ2-2; D gene ambiguous. The germline V and J ends were trimmed by 1 base and 7 bases, with 7 bases remaining between them. The germline V gene encodes CDR1 SGHTA and CDR2 FQGNSA. The CDR3 extends over 13 amino acids. The CDR3 coding sequence is TGTGCCAGCAGCTTAGAAGCGTTCGGGGAGCTGTTTTTT. It specifies CASSLEAFGELFF.

The V call is TRBV5-1, the J call TRBJ1-2; D gene uncertain. Trimming pared 4 bases from V and 7 bases from J, leaving 11 bases between. The CDR3 extends over 12 amino acids. Germline V gene data show CDR1 as SGHRS and CDR2 as YFSETQ. This chain's CDR3 is CASSAPAGGYTF. CDR3 nucleotide sequence: TGCGCCAGCAGCGCGCCGGCCGGTGGCTACACCTTC.

The rearrangement uses TRBV19 and TRBJ2-2, with a weak D call TRBD1 (6 bases). The germline CDR1 and CDR2 sequences are LNHDA and SQIVND (reference sequence). There are 16 residues in the CDR3. Trimming pared 3 bases from V and 5 bases from J, leaving 16 bases between. The CDR3 bases are TGTGCCAGTAGTATTTATCCAGGGGTGAGGACCGGGGAGCTGTTTTTT. This translates into CASSIYPGVRTGELFF.

The J gene is TRBJ2-4, the V gene TRBV19; TRBD1 aligns across 9 bases. After removal of 4 bases from V and 4 bases from J, the junction contained 2 bases not matched to a gene. The CDR3 spans 14 residues. CDR1 is LNHDA and CDR2 is SQIVND in the germline V gene (reference sequence). The DNA of the CDR3 is TGTGCCAGTAGTACAGGACAGGGGAAAAACATTCAGTACTTC. Its protein product is CASSTGQGKNIQYF.